This T cell receptor beta chain came from a study of T cells in Graves' hyperthyroidism and ophthalmopathy. Study outcomes and limitations: Among thyroid clonotypes expanded above 0.001, most also appeared in blood.

RNA transcripts yielded amplified TCR beta CDR3 regions. TCR CDR3 regions were first amplified by RT-PCR with HTBI primers. TCRdb re-called the multiplex PCR reads through MiXCR, storing one row per CDR3 protein. This table has roughly 560,000 distinct CDR3 sequences, about 15% appearing once. This clonotype appeared many times. What it binds is not known. V lost 4 bases to trimming and J lost 2 bases; unmatched junction nucleotides: 10. This CDR3 contains 17 residues. Germline V gene data show CDR1 as MGHDK and CDR2 as SYGVNS. This TCR was recovered from a woman in her forties with Graves' ophthalmopathy. Input material: blood. The chain carries TRBV25-1 and TRBJ1-3; 8 bases line up with TRBD1. CDR3 nucleotides: TGTGCCAGCAGTGGACGGACAGGGTCCGACCCTGGAAACACCATATATTTT. Translating it yields CASSGRTGSDPGNTIYF.